This T cell receptor beta chain was sequenced during a study of T cell repertoires in cytomegalovirus infection (dated by TCRdb to between 2018 and 2021). General notes on the study: The peptide stimulations were aimed at well-studied HLA-B-restricted epitopes as well as recently identified HLA-C-restricted CMV epitopes, whose presentation resists viral immunomodulation. Because public TCR beta signatures pointed to carriage of CMV infection together with the matching HLA type, the HLA type of each donor mattered for the analysis. What the research found in general, with its limitations: Carriers of CMV infection plus the relevant HLA type were discriminated by the cumulative frequency of public TCR beta family members in the study cohort and in an independent roughly 340-donor cohort. The ex vivo response was dominated by HLA-C-restricted CMV-specific TCR beta clonotypes, which also provided the single most frequent clonotype in two of eight donors.

This clonotype has at least ten counts. The specificity of this receptor is unknown. No quality values exist for individual bases; no much larger clone is one base distant. Sequencing was carried out with an Illumina HiSeq 1500. Clones were called with MiXCR by TCRdb after fastp trimmed the public reads at Q25, and only in-frame beta chains were retained. Each entry is one CDR3 protein sequence, shown with its most common DNA and genes. For this sample the table gives approximately 990,000 distinct CDR3 sequences, of which approximately 32% were detected only once. The top ten clones comprise 13% of the sample. According to the germline V gene, CDR1 reads SGHTA and CDR2 reads FQGNSA. V is trimmed back by 5 bases and J by 0 bases, and the junction contains 6 bases that no gene match accounts for. The CDR3 numbers 17 residues from cysteine through phenylalanine. Of all the DNA, just the CDR3 is kept, 51 bases in frame from base 1.

Taken with the paper, the label for treatment or condition translates to: in vitro stimulation with specific CMV peptide epitopes to enrich CMV-specific T cells. Sequencing was performed on cultured CD8+ T cells from PBMCs, taken from culture after CMV antigen stimulation. This clonotype was obtained from a human donor in good health (CMV status not recorded). Some clones in this sample may be carry-over from other donors' samples. The rearrangement combines TRBV7-2 with TRBJ1-6; TRBD1 aligns with 8 central bases. The DNA reads TGTGCCAGCAGCAGCCGGGACAGGTTCTCCTATAATTCACCCCTCCACTTT. Its product reads: CASSSRDRFSYNSPLHF.